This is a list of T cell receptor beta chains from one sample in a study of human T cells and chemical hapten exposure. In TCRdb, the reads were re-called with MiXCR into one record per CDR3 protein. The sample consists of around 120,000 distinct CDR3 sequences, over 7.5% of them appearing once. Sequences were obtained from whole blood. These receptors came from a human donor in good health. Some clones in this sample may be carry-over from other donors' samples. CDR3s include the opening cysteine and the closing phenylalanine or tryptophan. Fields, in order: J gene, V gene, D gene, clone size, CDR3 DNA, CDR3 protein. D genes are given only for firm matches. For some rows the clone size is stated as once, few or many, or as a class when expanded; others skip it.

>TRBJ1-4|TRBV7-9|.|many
TGTGCCAGCAGCGCAGGGACGGACGAAAAACTGTTTTTT
CASSAGTDEKLFF
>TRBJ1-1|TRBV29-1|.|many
TGCAGCGTGAAAAGGACCCCTGAAGCTTTCTTT
CSVKRTPEAFF
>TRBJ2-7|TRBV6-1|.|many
TGTGCCAGCAGCGAAAAGTCGCGTGTTACCCCGGACACAACCTACGAGCAGTACTTC
CASSEKSRVTPDTTYEQYF
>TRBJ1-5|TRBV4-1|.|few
TGCGCCAGCAGCCAGCTACAGGGAGGTCAGCCCCAGCATTTT
CASSQLQGGQPQHF
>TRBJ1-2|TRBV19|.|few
TGTGCCAGTAGTATGGAGGGGCGCAGCTATGGCTACACCTTC
CASSMEGRSYGYTF
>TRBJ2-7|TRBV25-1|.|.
TGTGCCAGCAGTGAATACCACATAGACGAGCAGTACTTC
CASSEYHIDEQYF
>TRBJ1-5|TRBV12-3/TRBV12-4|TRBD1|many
TGTGCCAGCAGCCGCGACAGGGGAGCTCAGCCCCAGCATTTT
CASSRDRGAQPQHF
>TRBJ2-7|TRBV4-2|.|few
TGTGCCAGCACCAGGGACTCCGGGGGCTACGAGCAGTACTTC
CASTRDSGGYEQYF
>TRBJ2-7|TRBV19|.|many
TGTGCCAGTAGTATCGGCGGGACAAGTTCCTACGAGCAGTACTTC
CASSIGGTSSYEQYF
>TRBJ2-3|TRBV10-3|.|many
TGTGCCATCAGTGACGGACAGAACACAGATACGCAGTATTTT
CAISDGQNTDTQYF
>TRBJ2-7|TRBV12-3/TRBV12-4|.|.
TGTGCCAGCAGTGATATAGGGGGAGCCACCTACGAGCAGTACTTC
CASSDIGGATYEQYF
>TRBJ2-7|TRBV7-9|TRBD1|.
TGTGCCAGCAGCGAACACCCGGGACAGGGGAGAATGAGGTCCCCTTACGAGCAGTACTTC
CASSEHPGQGRMRSPYEQYF
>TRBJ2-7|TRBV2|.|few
TGTGCCAGCAGTGATACGAGGGACTACGAGCAGTACTTC
CASSDTRDYEQYF
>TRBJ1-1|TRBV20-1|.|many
TGCAGTGCTAGGGAGTCCACTGAAGCTTTCTTT
CSARESTEAFF
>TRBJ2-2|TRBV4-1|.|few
TGCGCCAGCAGCCAAGATTTCGCGGGACCCAACACCGGGGAGCTGTTTTTT
CASSQDFAGPNTGELFF
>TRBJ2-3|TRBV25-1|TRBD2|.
TGTGCCAGCAGTGAAACTAGCGGGGGGGGAGATACGCAGTATTTT
CASSETSGGGDTQYF
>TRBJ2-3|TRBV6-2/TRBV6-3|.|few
TGTGCCAGCAGTCTAGGCCGAAGTCCGGATACGCAGTATTTT
CASSLGRSPDTQYF
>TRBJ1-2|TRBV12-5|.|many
TGTGCTAGTGGTTTGGGGGGACGGCACTATGGCTACACCTTC
CASGLGGRHYGYTF
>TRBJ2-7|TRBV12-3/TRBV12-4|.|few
TGTGCCAGCAGTCTGCCTGAATACGAGCAGTACTTC
CASSLPEYEQYF
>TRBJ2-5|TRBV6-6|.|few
TGTGCCAGCAGTTTTTCACAGGGTCGTGGGGAGACCCAGTACTTC
CASSFSQGRGETQYF
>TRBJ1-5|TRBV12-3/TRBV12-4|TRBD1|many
TGTGCCAGCAGCTGGACAGGGGGCTATAGCAATCAGCCCCAGCATTTT
CASSWTGGYSNQPQHF
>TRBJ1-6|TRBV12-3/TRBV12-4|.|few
TGTGCCAGCAGTTACAGGGTCCATAATTCACCCCTCCACTTT
CASSYRVHNSPLHF
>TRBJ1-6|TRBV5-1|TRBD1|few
TGCGCCAGCAGCTTGGTCCCGGGACAGGGGGAACATAATTCACCCCTCCACTTT
CASSLVPGQGEHNSPLHF
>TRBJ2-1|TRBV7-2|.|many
TGTGCCAGCAGCTCCCGGGGGCAGGGATACAATGAGCAGTTCTTC
CASSSRGQGYNEQFF
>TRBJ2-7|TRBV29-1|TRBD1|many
TGCAGCGTTGAAGATCGAGGACAGGGCCACAACGAGCAGTACTTC
CSVEDRGQGHNEQYF
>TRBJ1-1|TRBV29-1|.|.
TGCAGCGTTGAGGGGGAAGGCACTGAAGCTTTCTTT
CSVEGEGTEAFF
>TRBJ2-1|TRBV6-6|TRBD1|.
TGTGCCAGCAGTTACTCGGACAGGGCTCTCCACAATGAGCAGTTCTTC
CASSYSDRALHNEQFF
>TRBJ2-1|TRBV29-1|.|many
TGCAGCGTTCGAGACGTAGATTACAATGAGCAGTTCTTC
CSVRDVDYNEQFF
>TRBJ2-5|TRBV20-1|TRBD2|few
TGCAGTGCTCGGGACTACGTAGGGCAAGAGACCCAGTACTTC
CSARDYVGQETQYF
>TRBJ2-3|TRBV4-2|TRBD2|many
TGTGCCAGCAGCCAAGTCGCGGGAGGTAGGGCAGATACGCAGTATTTT
CASSQVAGGRADTQYF